This passage covers 12 T cell receptor beta chains from one sample sequenced in a study of blood T cell repertoires in COVID-19 (dated by TCRdb to about 2020). The library was obtained by the immunoSEQ multiplex PCR assay. Not all clones reach the TCRdb copy of this immuneACCESS table, which keeps in-frame sequences only. Checked studies attribute under half of the gap to unresolved V genes and leave the rest unexplained. This sample gives about 340,000 clones in total; about nine tenths of them show up just once. Clones ranked in the top ten supply 6% to 7% of the sample. The specimen was peripheral blood. The source of these receptors is a woman aged 45-65 years with COVID-19, enrolled during active disease.

This clone was observed a single time. The chain uses TRBV5-4 and TRBJ2-3; 10 bases line up with TRBD1. This CDR3 spans 16 amino acids. Per germline, CDR1 SGHNT and CDR2 YYREEE (reference sequence). J was trimmed by 0 bases and V by 4 bases; bases with no gene match: 5. CDR3 sequence: CASSPPGQGSTDTQYF. In DNA form, the CDR3 reads TGTGCCAGCAGCCCCCCGGGACAGGGGAGCACAGATACGCAGTATTTT.

This chain connects TRBV5-6 to TRBJ1-2; D is perhaps TRBD1 (6 bases). Per germline, CDR1 SGHDT and CDR2 YYEEEE. CDR3 length: 18 amino acids. V lost 1 base to trimming and J lost 0 bases, with 19 bases between them. CDR3 in amino acids: CASSLPQQGTLANYGYTF. CDR3 nucleotide sequence: TGTGCCAGCAGCTTGCCACAACAGGGTACCCTTGCTAACTATGGCTACACCTTC.

V gene TRBV4-1 combines with J gene TRBJ2-1, with 13 bases that match TRBD2. The CDR3 runs 19 residues. The germline V gene encodes CDR1 MGHRA and CDR2 YSYEKL. The trim removed 6 bases at V and 5 bases at J, leaving 16 bases unmatched. CDR3 sequence: CASSRELAGGPIVHNEQFF. DNA for the CDR3: TGCGCCAGCAGTCGCGAACTAGCGGGAGGGCCTATTGTCCACAATGAGCAGTTCTTC.

The DNA of the CDR3 is TGTGCCAGCAGGCGCCCGGACAGGGCGGATACGCAGTATTTT. Residues: CASRRPDRADTQYF. The chain uses TRBV6-5 and TRBJ2-3, with 8 bases identical to TRBD1. Germline V gene data show CDR1 as MNHEY and CDR2 as SVGAGI. The V segment lost 6 bases and the J segment 6 bases; nucleotides outside the gene matches: 8. There are 14 residues in the CDR3.

The chain joins TRBV7-6 to TRBJ2-1; 8 nucleotides match TRBD2. This CDR3 region has 18 residues. The germline V gene encodes CDR1 SGHVS and CDR2 FNYEAQ. V gave up 1 base and J gave up 0 bases; unmatched junction bases: 8. The CDR3 sequence: CASSLGSLSGSSYNEQFF. The CDR3 nucleotides read TGTGCCAGCAGCTTAGGGAGTTTGAGCGGGAGCTCCTACAATGAGCAGTTCTTC.

The rearrangement links TRBV4-3 to TRBJ2-5; the D gene is possibly TRBD1 (6 bases). V lost 5 bases, J lost 4 bases, and 17 bases lay in between. The CDR3 sequence is 15 residues long. Germline CDR1 and CDR2: LGHNA and YSLEER. The CDR3 DNA is TGCGCCAGCAGCTCGGGAATTTCAGGGGTAGAGACCCAGTACTTC. This encodes CASSSGISGVETQYF.

V usage is TRBV27 and J usage is TRBJ1-5, with D possibly being TRBD1 (6 bases). V was cut by 5 bases and J by 0 bases, with 23 bases left in between. CDR3 length equals 19 residues. The V gene's germline CDR1 is MNHEY and CDR2 SMNVEV (reference sequence). The DNA of the CDR3 is TGTGCCAGCAGTCGAGACTACCCGACCGGGACAACTAGCAATCAGCCCCAGCATTTT. It yields the protein CASSRDYPTGTTSNQPQHF.

In its sample, this clone was seen once. The gene calls are TRBV15 and TRBJ2-7; D uncertain. Germline V gene sequence: CDR1 LNHNV, CDR2 YYDKDF (reference sequence). The CDR3 contains 15 residues. The ends were cut back, 3 bases at V and 0 bases at J, with 12 bases in the middle. The CDR3 nucleotides are TGTGCCACCAGCAGCCAGCTAGAGAGCTCCTACGAGCAGTACTTC. Translating gives CATSSQLESSYEQYF.

The chain carries TRBV30 and TRBJ1-6; no definite D call. V lost 5 bases and J lost 4, with 9 bases in between. The germline V gene has CDR1 GTSNPN and CDR2 SVGIG (reference sequence). The CDR3 sequence is 13 residues long. This CDR3 is CAWGPGYNSPLHF. Written as DNA, the CDR3 is TGTGCCTGGGGACCGGGTTATAATTCACCCCTCCACTTT.

The chain joins TRBV11-2 to TRBJ1-5, with TRBD1 matching over 8 bases. V lost 1 base to trimming and J lost 3 bases; unmatched junction nucleotides: 8. CDR3 length equals 17 residues. The germline V gene has CDR1 SGHAT and CDR2 FQNNGV. The CDR3 loop reads CASSLGPTGAFNQPQHF. The CDR3 DNA is TGTGCCAGCAGCTTAGGTCCGACAGGGGCTTTCAATCAGCCCCAGCATTTT.

V is TRBV7-9 and J is TRBJ1-5, with D uncertain. This CDR3 is built from 17 residues. From germline, CDR1 is SEHNR and CDR2 FQNEAQ (reference sequence). Between the trimmed V and J ends, which lost 4 bases and 2 bases, there was a span of 18 bases. The CDR3 is CASSSESGLGGNQPQHF. CDR3 DNA sequence: TGTGCCAGCAGCTCCGAGTCAGGATTGGGCGGCAATCAGCCCCAGCATTTT.

As DNA, the CDR3 is TGTGCCTCCAGACAACCTTCTGGAAACACCATATATTTT. This codes for CASRQPSGNTIYF. The V and J genes are TRBV18 and TRBJ1-3; no firm D call. The length of the CDR3 is 13 residues. The V end lost 11 bases, the J end lost 1 base, and 12 bases lay between the germline ends. The V gene's germline CDR1 is KGHSH and CDR2 LQKENI.